One and the same sample provided the 29 T cell receptor beta chains below, sequenced in a study of blood T cell repertoires in COVID-19. Produced via immunoSEQ multiplex PCR; TCRdb's table is partial and in-frame only. The sample carries some 400,000 clones, more than 70% recorded once. Sequenced material: peripheral blood. The source of these receptors is a woman between 25 and 40 years old with COVID-19, enrolled during active disease.

J is TRBJ1-1 and V is TRBV5-4, with D hard to call. This CDR3 has 13 residues. V dropped 0 bases and J dropped 10 bases, with 13 bases sitting between them. Looked up from germline, CDR1 is SGHNT and CDR2 is YYREEE (reference sequence). This chain's CDR3 is CASSLGQSGAAFF. The CDR3 coding sequence is TGTGCCAGCAGCTTGGGGCAGTCGGGAGCAGCTTTCTTT.

In nucleotides, the CDR3 is TGTGCCAGCAGCTTGGACGAGCGACAAGAGACCCAGTACTTC. Translated, it gives CASSLDERQETQYF. The V and J genes are TRBV5-4 and TRBJ2-5; no clear D gene. The ends were cut back, 0 bases at V and 2 bases at J, with 8 bases in the middle. The germline CDR1 and CDR2 sequences are SGHNT and YYREEE (reference sequence). The CDR3 runs 14 residues.

The chain employs TRBV27 and TRBJ2-1, with TRBD2 as a possible D gene (5 bases). The V gene lost 5 bases and the J gene lost 3 bases, with 11 bases spanning the gap. CDR1 and CDR2 from the germline V gene are MNHEY and SMNVEV (reference sequence). The CDR3 covers 14 residues. Here the CDR3 DNA reads TGTGCCAGCAGTCACCAACGGGACTACAATGAGCAGTTCTTC. It specifies CASSHQRDYNEQFF.

The V gene is TRBV23-1, the J gene TRBJ2-2; TRBD2 aligns across 9 bases. TRBV23-1 is sorted into the ORF group, with uncertain function. This CDR3 has 17 residues. The trim removed 3 bases at V and 6 bases at J, leaving 11 bases unmatched. DNA of the CDR3: TGCGCCAGCAGTCATAGTTCGGTAGCGGGAGTTCCCGGGGAGCTGTTTTTT. This encodes CASSHSSVAGVPGELFF.

The CDR3 bases are TGTGCCAGCAGTGACCAGAACGCCTACGAGCAGTACTTC. Its protein is CASSDQNAYEQYF. The chain is built from TRBV6-1 and TRBJ2-7; no definite D call. The CDR3 covers 13 residues. V lost 3 bases to trimming and J lost 2 bases, with 8 bases between them. The V gene's germline CDR1 is MNHNS and CDR2 SASEGT.

The chain links TRBV20-1 to TRBJ1-1; 12 positions match TRBD1. Losses at the gene ends were 3 bases for V and 4 bases for J; bases not matched to a gene: 9. CDR1 is DFQATT and CDR2 is SNEGSKA in the germline V gene (reference sequence). CDR3 size: 16 residues. The chain's CDR3 is CSASEWDRGPSTEAFF. Here the CDR3 DNA reads TGCAGTGCTAGTGAATGGGACAGGGGGCCGAGCACTGAAGCTTTCTTT.

This clone occurred a few times. The gene calls are TRBV2 and TRBJ1-6; 8 bases line up with TRBD1. V shed 6 bases and J 10 bases; nucleotides not matched to a gene: 11. Per the germline V gene, CDR1 is SNHLY and CDR2 is FYNNEI. CDR3 length: 15 amino acids. Here the CDR3 reads CASSKDRAQGSPLHF. In DNA form, the CDR3 reads TGTGCCAGCAGCAAGGACAGGGCCCAAGGGTCACCCCTCCACTTT.

This clone was recorded a few times. J is TRBJ1-5 and V is TRBV19; D is possibly TRBD1 (5 bases). The CDR3 is 14 amino acids. The germline gives CDR1 LNHDA, CDR2 SQIVND (reference sequence). The V end was cut by 0 bases, the J end by 7 bases, with 10 bases between. As DNA, the CDR3 is TGTGCCAGTAGTATAGACCCGTGGGGCCAGCCCCAGCATTTT. This gives the protein CASSIDPWGQPQHF.

A single count supports this clone. V and J are TRBV16 and TRBJ2-3; 7 nucleotides match TRBD2. Germline V gene lookup returns CDR1 KGHSY and CDR2 FQNENV. This CDR3 has 17 amino acids. After removal of 2 bases from V and 4 bases from J, the junction contained 12 bases not matched to a gene. The CDR3 reads CASSQGGGRKGADTQYF. The CDR3 DNA sequence: TGTGCCAGCAGCCAAGGCGGCGGGAGAAAAGGGGCAGATACGCAGTATTTT.

V gene TRBV29-1 combines with J gene TRBJ2-1; 7 bases are shared with TRBD2. The CDR3 covers 12 residues. Germline lookup yields CDR1 SQVTM and CDR2 ANQGSEA. V lost 5 bases and J lost 7; bases outside the gene matches: 5. The CDR3 DNA is TGCAGCGTTACGGGCGGGAGAAATGAGCAGTTCTTC. It specifies CSVTGGRNEQFF.

The chain is built from TRBV30 and TRBJ1-6, with 9 nucleotides matching TRBD1. After removal of 3 bases from V and 10 bases from J, the junction contained 4 bases not matched to a gene. The CDR3 covers 13 residues. Per the germline V gene, CDR1 is GTSNPN and CDR2 is SVGIG (reference sequence). In DNA, the CDR3 is TGTGCCTGGAGCCGGGACAGGGACTCACCCCTCCACTTT. Its translation: CAWSRDRDSPLHF.

This clone appeared a single time. The CDR3 DNA sequence: TGCGCCAGCGGGGAGCCACCCCACTCAGATACGCAGTATTTT. Residues: CASGEPPHSDTQYF. The chain recombines TRBV10-2 with TRBJ2-3, with D perhaps TRBD2 (5 bases). Trimming left V 8 bases short and J 4 bases short, with 16 bases between. CDR1 WSHSY and CDR2 SAAADI come from the germline V gene. The CDR3 runs 14 residues.

The chain combines TRBV7-2 with TRBJ2-5, with 12 bases identical to TRBD2. Trimming at V came to 2 bases and at J to 5 bases, leaving 9 bases not matched to a gene. Germline V gene data show CDR1 as SGHTA and CDR2 as FQGNSA. This CDR3 contains 17 residues. CDR3 protein: CASSLNPSGRARETQYF. CDR3 DNA sequence: TGTGCCAGCAGCTTAAACCCTAGCGGGAGGGCACGGGAGACCCAGTACTTC. The full variable domain, with the rest looked up from reference TRBV7-2 and TRBJ2-5, is GAGVSQSPSNKVTEKGKDVELRCDPISGHTALYWYRQSLGQGLEFLIYFQGNSAPDKSGLPSDRFSAERTGGSVSTLTIQRTQQEDSAVYLCASSLNPSGRARETQYFGPGTRLLVL.

The V call is TRBV5-1, the J call TRBJ1-6, with D maybe TRBD1 (5 bases). CDR1 and CDR2 (germline): SGHRS, YFSETQ. CDR3 size: 16 residues. Trimming took off 0 bases at V and 3 bases at J, with 10 bases between the two ends. CDR3 amino acids: CASSLEPTDYNSPLHF. The CDR3 DNA follows: TGCGCCAGCAGCTTGGAACCGACAGACTATAATTCACCCCTCCACTTT.

The chain employs TRBV6-6 and TRBJ2-2; 10 bases fit TRBD2. CDR1 is MNHNY, CDR2 SVGAGI, per germline (reference sequence). The CDR3 is 17 residues long. V lost 5 bases, J lost 6 bases, and 12 bases stayed unmatched. The chain's CDR3 is CASSPIAGGVRSGELFF. CDR3 coding DNA: TGTGCCAGCAGTCCCATAGCGGGAGGAGTGCGTTCCGGGGAGCTGTTTTTT.

V and J are TRBV6-5 and TRBJ1-3; 9 bases are a match to TRBD1. V gave up 11 bases and J gave up 0 bases; unmatched junction bases: 8. Germline assignment: CDR1 MNHEY and CDR2 SVGAGI. CDR3 length equals 15 residues. For the CDR3, the DNA is TGTGCCGTGCGGACAGGGGCCATCTCTGGAAACACCATATATTTT. Its translation is CAVRTGAISGNTIYF.

V and J are TRBV6-6 and TRBJ2-7; the D gene is possibly TRBD2 (6 bases). V was shortened by 4 bases and J by 0 bases, with 13 bases between the two germline ends. The CDR3 consists of 15 residues. The germline gives CDR1 MNHNY, CDR2 SVGAGI (reference sequence). CDR3 in amino acids: CASSWGLSVSYEQYF. The CDR3, as DNA: TGTGCCAGCAGTTGGGGACTTTCAGTCTCCTACGAGCAGTACTTC.

This chain joins TRBV20-1 and TRBJ2-1; D is undetermined. The CDR3 consists of 10 residues. V shed 3 bases and J shed 9 bases, with 6 bases lying between them. Germline V gene data show CDR1 as DFQATT and CDR2 as SNEGSKA (reference sequence). The CDR3 reads CSARAREQFF. The CDR3, as DNA: TGCAGTGCTAGGGCACGTGAGCAGTTCTTC.

The chain recombines TRBV5-5 with TRBJ2-7; TRBD2 might be the D (5 bases). The V end was cut by 1 base, the J end by 6 bases, with 8 bases between. The CDR3 has 12 residues. Germline loops: CDR1 SGHKS, CDR2 YYEKEE (reference sequence). DNA of the CDR3: TGTGCCAGCAGCTTGCTGGGGAGCGAGCAGTACTTC. This codes for CASSLLGSEQYF.

The CDR3 here is CASSGTSGNNEQFF. In nucleotides, the CDR3 is TGCGCCAGCAGCGGGACTAGCGGGAACAATGAGCAGTTCTTC. The rearrangement links TRBV4-1 to TRBJ2-1; 13 bases are shared with TRBD2. The CDR3 extends over 14 amino acids. Germline V gives CDR1 MGHRA, CDR2 YSYEKL. The J segment lost 5 bases and the V segment lost 5 bases, leaving 0 bases of the junction unmatched.

The rearrangement links TRBV25-1 to TRBJ2-1, with TRBD2 matching 11 bases. The CDR3 covers 15 residues. Trimming took 10 bases from V and 5 from J; bases not matched to a gene: 10. Germline CDR1 MGHDK, CDR2 SYGVNS. The CDR3 bases are TGTGCCACCACCACTAGCGGGAGCATGAACAATGAGCAGTTCTTC. Translated: CATTTSGSMNNEQFF.

The rearrangement uses TRBV6-2 or TRBV6-3 and TRBJ2-7, with 12 bases matching TRBD2. Germline V gene data show CDR1 as MNHEY and CDR2 as SVGEGT. Trimming removed 6 bases from V and 5 bases from J; junction bases left unmatched: 5. The CDR3 is 14 residues long. The DNA of the CDR3 is TGTGCCAGCAGCTGGACTAGCGGGAACCACGAGCAGTACTTC. As protein: CASSWTSGNHEQYF.

The chain links TRBV2 to TRBJ2-2; TRBD2 agrees at 11 bases. The trim removed 6 bases at V and 0 bases at J, leaving 6 bases unmatched. Germline values: CDR1 SNHLY, CDR2 FYNNEI. The CDR3 sequence is 17 residues long. The CDR3: CASRSTSGVPNTGELFF. In DNA form, the CDR3 reads TGTGCCAGCAGATCGACTAGCGGGGTTCCGAACACCGGGGAGCTGTTTTTT.

The chain has TRBV9 and TRBJ2-3; no reliable D call. With 4 bases removed from V and 0 bases from J, the gap between germline ends came to 3 bases. CDR3 length: 12 amino acids. Germline V lookup: CDR1 SGDLS, CDR2 YYNGEE. CDR3 sequence reads: CASSRSTDTQYF. As DNA, the CDR3 is TGTGCCAGCAGCCGGAGCACAGATACGCAGTATTTT.

The chain links TRBV28 to TRBJ2-5, with 7 bases lining up with TRBD2. V lost 2 bases to trimming and J lost 5 bases; unmatched junction nucleotides: 14. CDR1 and CDR2 (germline): MDHEN, SYDVKM. CDR3 length: 17 amino acids. The CDR3 reads CASSLRLAVSEGETQYF. Written as DNA, the CDR3 is TGTGCCAGCAGTTTAAGGCTAGCGGTCTCAGAAGGGGAGACCCAGTACTTC. Supplemented by reference TRBV28 and TRBJ2-5, the full variable domain reads DVKVTQSSRYLVKRTGEKVFLECVQDMDHENMFWYRQDPGLGLRLIYFSYDVKMKEKGDIPEGYSVSREKKERFSLILESASTNQTSMYLCASSLRLAVSEGETQYFGPGTRLLVL.

The J gene is TRBJ1-2, the V gene TRBV6-2 or TRBV6-3, with a weak D call TRBD1 (6 bases). V lost 2 bases and J 6 bases, leaving 13 bases between the germline ends. This CDR3 has 14 residues. Germline assignment: CDR1 MNHEY and CDR2 SVGEGT. Here the CDR3 reads CASSYPLTGDGYTF. CDR3 in DNA: TGTGCCAGCAGTTACCCACTGACAGGAGATGGCTACACCTTC.

The chain couples TRBV2 to TRBJ1-1; TRBD1 agrees at 8 bases. V shed 8 bases, J shed 5 bases, and the junction held 7 bases outside the gene matches. CDR3 length: 13 residues. In germline, CDR1 is SNHLY, CDR2 FYNNEI. CDR3 loop: CASGGQGETEAFF. The CDR3 DNA sequence: TGTGCCAGCGGTGGACAGGGTGAGACTGAAGCTTTCTTT.

The V call is TRBV28, the J call TRBJ1-5; TRBD1 is a possible D gene (6 bases). CDR1 and CDR2 from the germline V gene are MDHEN and SYDVKM. The CDR3 has 17 residues. V lost 3 bases and J lost 7, with 22 bases in between. The CDR3 nucleotides are TGTGCCAGCAGTTTGCAGGGGAAGAAAAAGAAGGGGCAGCCCCAGCATTTT. Its translation is CASSLQGKKKKGQPQHF. The whole variable domain, remainder taken from reference TRBV28 and TRBJ1-5, is DVKVTQSSRYLVKRTGEKVFLECVQDMDHENMFWYRQDPGLGLRLIYFSYDVKMKEKGDIPEGYSVSREKKERFSLILESASTNQTSMYLCASSLQGKKKKGQPQHFGDGTRLSIL.

This chain joins TRBV5-6 and TRBJ2-2; TRBD2 is a possible D gene (7 bases). Per the germline V gene, CDR1 is SGHDT and CDR2 is YYEEEE. The length of the CDR3 is 16 residues. V dropped 4 bases and J dropped 1 base, with 14 bases sitting between them. The CDR3 loop is CASSRGGFMNTGELFF. CDR3 nucleotides: TGTGCCAGCAGCAGGGGGGGCTTTATGAACACCGGGGAGCTGTTTTTT.